This T cell receptor beta chain is from a study of immune evolution from preneoplasia to lung adenocarcinoma. TCRdb keeps only in-frame clones here, not all; method: immunoSEQ multiplex PCR. The table lists some 3,500 clones, more than 75% of them singletons, with roughly 5% in the top ten. The CDR3 length is 15 residues. The origin of this receptor is a person aged 65 to 85 with lung adenocarcinoma. This chain joins TRBV21-1 and TRBJ1-1; the table's D call TRBD1 went unverified against the DNA. TRBV21-1 counts as a pseudogene. Sequenced sample: FFPE lung adenocarcinoma in situ tissue. The CDR3 bases are TGTGCCAGCAGCAAGAGATCCGACAGGAACACTGAAGCTTTCTTT. Its translation is CASSKRSDRNTEAFF.